These 11 T cell receptor beta chains originate from one sample sequenced in a study of cytomegalovirus exposure and HLA in healthy donors. PCR primers comprised 60 Vbeta and 13 Jbeta primers. Some clones are missing from TCRdb's copy, which holds only in-frame ones; the method was immunoSEQ multiplex PCR. In the table there are 250,000 to 350,000 clones, 86% of which are singletons. The sample comprised PBMCs. The receptors stem from a man in his forties in good health and CMV-seropositive.

The gene calls are TRBV7-9 and TRBJ1-2; D may be TRBD1 (6 bases). Germline loops: CDR1 SEHNR, CDR2 FQNEAQ (reference sequence). The CDR3 length is 14 residues. V lost 4 bases, J lost 5 bases, and 14 bases lay in between. This CDR3 reads CASSSVGGHYGYTF. CDR3 nucleotides: TGTGCCAGCAGCTCTGTGGGGGGGCATTATGGCTACACCTTC.

The chain employs TRBV25-1 and TRBJ2-5, with TRBD1 identical over 10 bases. Germline V lookup: CDR1 MGHDK, CDR2 SYGVNS. V lost 5 bases and J lost 4; bases outside the gene matches: 7. The CDR3 runs 15 residues. In DNA form, the CDR3 reads TGTGCCAGCAGTAGCAGGGACAGGGGTGGAGAGACCCAGTACTTC. It is translated as CASSSRDRGGETQYF.

The chain is built from TRBV7-3 and TRBJ2-7; D remains unclear. From germline, CDR1 is SGHTA and CDR2 FQGTGA. CDR3 size: 15 residues. The ends were cut back, 2 bases at V and 3 bases at J, with 14 bases in the middle. The CDR3 reads CASSLSSESGYEQYF. In DNA form, the CDR3 reads TGTGCCAGCAGCTTATCGAGCGAGAGTGGCTACGAGCAGTACTTC.

The chain employs TRBV28 and TRBJ2-7; 9 bases map to TRBD2. The CDR3 has 16 amino acids. The V and J ends lost 4 bases and 3 bases, in that order; junction bases with no gene match: 10. Per the germline V gene, CDR1 is MDHEN and CDR2 is SYDVKM. Here the CDR3 DNA reads TGTGCCAGCAGTTCGTTGGGTCGCGGGAGGGTCTACGAGCAGTACTTC. Amino acids: CASSSLGRGRVYEQYF.

The chain joins TRBV28 to TRBJ1-2; 8 nucleotides match TRBD1. The CDR3 spans 16 residues. V shed 3 bases, J shed 4 bases, and the junction held 10 bases outside the gene matches. In germline, CDR1 is MDHEN, CDR2 SYDVKM. The CDR3 loop is CASSLGQGAGIYGYTF. For the CDR3, the DNA is TGTGCCAGCAGTTTGGGGCAGGGGGCCGGTATCTATGGCTACACCTTC.

This CDR3 reads CSVSQGSLNNEQFF. In DNA form, the CDR3 reads TGCAGCGTATCACAGGGGTCCCTGAATAATGAGCAGTTCTTC. The chain employs TRBV29-1 and TRBJ2-1, with 7 bases that match TRBD1. Germline CDR1 is SQVTM and CDR2 is ANQGSEA. After removal of 6 bases from V and 7 bases from J, the junction contained 12 bases not matched to a gene. CDR3 length equals 14 residues.

The chain links TRBV4-3 to TRBJ2-7, with 7 bases lining up with TRBD1. The V gene end was trimmed by 4 bases and the J gene end by 3 bases; junction bases not matched to a gene: 6. The CDR3 spans 14 residues. The germline V gene encodes CDR1 LGHNA and CDR2 YSLEER. The CDR3 reads CASSRDRANYEQYF. The CDR3 nucleotides are TGCGCCAGCAGCCGAGACAGGGCAAACTACGAGCAGTACTTC.

The count of this clone is one. The chain carries TRBV19 and TRBJ2-3, with 10 positions matching TRBD2. Per germline, CDR1 LNHDA and CDR2 SQIVND (reference sequence). V shed 9 bases and J 8 bases; nucleotides not matched to a gene: 2. CDR3 size: 11 residues. The DNA of the CDR3 is TGTGCCAGCCTAGCGGGAGTTACGCAGTATTTT. The encoded protein is CASLAGVTQYF.

V gene TRBV7-3 combines with J gene TRBJ2-3; the match to TRBD2 covers 7 bases. J gave up 1 base and V 3 bases, and 4 bases lay outside the gene matches. The CDR3 runs 15 residues. Germline V gene lookup returns CDR1 SGHTA and CDR2 FQGTGA. The CDR3 here is CASSFLTSGTDTQYF. The CDR3 DNA sequence: TGTGCCAGCAGCTTCTTAACTAGCGGCACAGATACGCAGTATTTT. The full variable domain, in which reference TRBV7-3 and TRBJ2-3 provide the parts outside the CDR3, is GAGVSQTPSNKVTEKGKYVELRCDPISGHTALYWYRQSLGQGPEFLIYFQGTGAADDSGLPNDRFFAVRPEGSVSTLKIQRTERGDSAVYLCASSFLTSGTDTQYFGPGTRLTVL.

A word on this clone: At one of its ends the junction is not consistent with the germline gene, which may arise from a read error. This chain links TRBV7-9 with TRBJ2-7; 9 positions match TRBD2. This CDR3 is 15 amino acids long. The germline gives CDR1 SEHNR, CDR2 FQNEAQ (reference sequence). CDR3 DNA sequence: TGTTCCAGCAGCTTTGTGGGGACTAGCAGTTACGAGCAGTACTTC. Translation gives CSSSFVGTSSYEQYF.

The chain recombines TRBV7-9 with TRBJ1-4; 11 bases match TRBD1. Trimming cost V 5 bases and J 7 bases; bases outside gene matches: 15. Germline CDR1 is SEHNR and CDR2 is FQNEAQ (reference sequence). The CDR3 has 18 residues. Written as DNA, the CDR3 is TGTGCCAGCAGCCCCGGGACAGGGGGAATGTCGGGTGTTGAAAAACTGTTTTTT. This sequence encodes CASSPGTGGMSGVEKLFF. Based on the CDR3 plus reference TRBV7-9 and TRBJ1-4, the full variable domain is DTGVSQNPRHKITKRGQNVTFRCDPISEHNRLYWYRQTLGQGPEFLTYFQNEAQLEKSRLLSDRFSAERPKGSFSTLEIQRTEQGDSAMYLCASSPGTGGMSGVEKLFFGSGTQLSVL.